A selection of T cell receptor beta chains follows, all from one sample in a study of CD8 T cells in Susac syndrome. TCRdb independently ran MiXCR on the immunoSEQ multiplex PCR reads; one entry per CDR3 protein. The table records under 550,000 distinct CDR3 sequences, around 83% of them present only once. Input material: CD8+ T cells from PBMCs. Source of these receptors: a human donor with multiple sclerosis. The CDR3 runs from the conserved cysteine through the conserved F or W. Fields, in order: D gene, clone size, J gene, CDR3 length, V gene, CDR3 protein, CDR3 DNA. D genes are given only for firm matches. Size is stated for part of the rows, as once, few or many counts, or as a class when the clone is expanded.

- | once | TRBJ1-2 | 14 | TRBV2 | CASSDETQFYGYTF | TGTGCCAGCAGTGACGAAACACAATTCTATGGCTACACCTTC
- | - | TRBJ1-1 | 11 | TRBV12-3/TRBV12-4 | CASSLTGEAFF | TGTGCCAGCAGTCTCACAGGTGAAGCTTTCTTT
- | - | TRBJ2-7 | 13 | TRBV7-6 | CASSLAVGYEQYF | TGTGCCAGCAGCTTAGCGGTGGGTTACGAGCAGTACTTC
TRBD1 | - | TRBJ1-1 | 15 | TRBV7-9 | CASSAESGGDTEAFF | TGTGCCAGCAGCGCTGAGTCAGGGGGAGACACTGAAGCTTTCTTT
- | - | TRBJ2-5 | 12 | TRBV6-1 | CASGWVQETQYF | TGTGCCAGCGGGTGGGTTCAGGAGACCCAGTACTTC
- | - | TRBJ2-7 | 16 | TRBV5-6 | CASSLTHRQTPYEQYF | TGTGCCAGCAGCCTTACCCATAGACAGACTCCCTACGAGCAGTACTTC
- | few | TRBJ2-5 | 14 | TRBV6-5 | CASSHLAPGETQYF | TGTGCCAGCAGTCACTTAGCGCCGGGGGAGACCCAGTACTTC
TRBD2 | - | TRBJ2-7 | 15 | TRBV4-1 | CASSQPEAGGYEQYF | TGCGCCAGCAGCCAGCCAGAGGCGGGAGGTTACGAGCAGTACTTC
TRBD1 | - | TRBJ2-2 | 17 | TRBV12-5 | CASGFGTGGAWTGELFF | TGTGCTAGTGGATTTGGTACAGGGGGCGCTTGGACCGGGGAGCTGTTTTTT
- | - | TRBJ2-7 | 14 | TRBV6-2/TRBV6-3 | CASSTISSGYEQYF | TGTGCCAGCAGCACAATATCCAGCGGATACGAGCAGTACTTC
- | - | TRBJ2-7 | 16 | TRBV27 | CASSSLSLGLAYEQYF | TGTGCCAGCAGTTCCCTTTCGCTGGGTTTGGCATACGAGCAGTACTTC
TRBD2 | few | TRBJ2-5 | 15 | TRBV3-1 | CASSQTSGVQETQYF | TGTGCCAGCAGCCAAACTAGCGGGGTACAAGAGACCCAGTACTTC
- | - | TRBJ1-1 | 13 | TRBV27 | CASSRRRGNEAFF | TGTGCCAGCAGTCGACGAAGGGGCAATGAAGCTTTCTTT
- | - | TRBJ2-1 | 17 | TRBV7-8 | CASSFSPGSSVYNEQFF | TGTGCCAGCAGCTTTTCCCCAGGGTCTTCCGTCTATAATGAGCAGTTCTTC
- | once | TRBJ1-1 | 14 | TRBV27 | CASSTTGSGTEAFF | TGTGCCAGCAGCACTACAGGGAGTGGGACTGAAGCTTTCTTT
TRBD1 | - | TRBJ2-7 | 19 | TRBV4-1 | CASSLSPTGQGVKGYEQYF | TGCGCCAGCAGCCTATCCCCGACCGGACAGGGGGTGAAAGGCTACGAGCAGTACTTC
- | - | TRBJ1-1 | 18 | TRBV27 | CASSPILQDRGSNTEAFF | TGTGCCAGCAGTCCGATACTACAAGATCGAGGGAGTAACACTGAAGCTTTCTTT
- | - | TRBJ1-3 | 16 | TRBV20-1 | CSARGLVSSSGNTIYF | TGCAGTGCTAGAGGCTTAGTGTCGAGCTCTGGAAACACCATATATTTT
- | - | TRBJ1-1 | 10 | TRBV29-1 | CSAGDPEAFF | TGCAGCGCGGGGGACCCTGAAGCTTTCTTT
- | - | TRBJ1-3 | 12 | TRBV3-1 | CASSESGNTIYF | TGTGCCAGCAGCGAGAGTGGAAACACCATATATTTT
- | once | TRBJ2-1 | 17 | TRBV7-4 | CASSFGPFYRDYNEQFF | TGTGCCAGCAGCTTTGGGCCCTTTTACCGGGACTACAATGAGCAGTTCTTC
- | - | TRBJ1-2 | 14 | TRBV27 | CASSGTRGYYGYTF | TGTGCCAGCAGTGGGACTCGCGGGTACTATGGCTACACCTTC
TRBD1 | - | TRBJ2-7 | 14 | TRBV30 | CAWTRGQGAQEQYF | TGTGCCTGGACGAGGGGACAGGGGGCTCAAGAGCAGTACTTC
TRBD1 | - | TRBJ1-1 | 15 | TRBV27 | CASSGGQGLNTEAFF | TGTGCCAGCAGTGGGGGACAGGGATTGAACACTGAAGCTTTCTTT
- | few | TRBJ2-2 | 14 | TRBV6-1 | CASSVDAETGELFF | TGTGCCAGCAGTGTAGACGCGGAAACCGGGGAGCTGTTTTTT
- | - | TRBJ2-7 | 12 | TRBV19 | CASSIGVSEQYF | TGTGCCAGTAGTATAGGTGTCTCCGAGCAGTACTTC
- | - | TRBJ1-1 | 13 | TRBV13 | CASKDGQNTEAFF | TGTGCCAGCAAGGACGGACAAAACACTGAAGCTTTCTTT
TRBD1 | - | TRBJ1-2 | 12 | TRBV30 | CAWTQGGATGTF | TGTGCCTGGACCCAGGGGGGCGCGACCGGAACCTTC
- | - | TRBJ2-7 | 12 | TRBV11-3 | CASSFGGEEQYF | TGTGCCAGCAGCTTCGGGGGTGAAGAGCAGTACTTC
TRBD1 | - | TRBJ2-1 | 13 | TRBV7-8 | CASSLTGSNEQFF | TGTGCCAGCAGCTTGACAGGGAGCAATGAGCAGTTCTTC
- | - | TRBJ1-1 | 12 | TRBV7-9 | CASSLASTEAFF | TGTGCCAGCAGCTTAGCGAGTACTGAAGCTTTCTTT
- | - | TRBJ2-1 | 10 | TRBV29-1 | CSVEELGTFF | TGCAGCGTTGAAGAATTGGGGACGTTCTTC